The 11 T cell receptor beta chains reported below all come from one sample, sequenced in a study of shared clonotypes between healthy human individuals. Clones were read by immunoSEQ multiplex PCR, and TCRdb kept only the in-frame ones, dropping some. This table has 1,500,000 or so clones, 98% appearing once. Sequencing was done on a sample of naive CD4+ T cells sorted from blood. Noted subset: CD45RA+ positively selected. These receptors came from a man aged 25-40 years in good health.

With respect to this clone: The same CDR3 also results from other DNA sequences found in this sample. J is TRBJ1-2 and V is TRBV28; TRBD1 matches at 7 bases. Looked up from germline, CDR1 is MDHEN and CDR2 is SYDVKM. This CDR3 is 14 amino acids long. Trimming cost V 6 bases and J 7 bases; bases outside gene matches: 11. CDR3 in amino acids: CASSSPGTVGGYTF. In DNA form, the CDR3 reads TGTGCCAGCAGCTCCCCCGGGACAGTCGGTGGCTACACCTTC.

For this clone: Other nucleotide sequences from this sample produce the same CDR3. The V and J genes are TRBV15 and TRBJ2-7; D gene unclear. The V end lost 5 bases, the J end lost 0 bases, and 8 bases lay between the germline ends. Looked up from germline, CDR1 is LNHNV and CDR2 is YYDKDF (reference sequence). This CDR3 comprises 13 residues. CDR3 sequence (DNA): TGTGCCACCAGCCGCGCGAGCTCCTACGAGCAGTACTTC. Its translation is CATSRASSYEQYF.

The chain uses TRBV7-2 and TRBJ2-2, with a tentative D call TRBD2 (5 bases). From germline, CDR1 is SGHTA and CDR2 FQGNSA. The ends were cut back, 5 bases at V and 4 bases at J, with 11 bases in the middle. The length of the CDR3 is 14 residues. CDR3 sequence: CASSPKAGTGELFF. The CDR3 DNA reads as TGTGCCAGCAGCCCGAAGGCGGGCACCGGGGAGCTGTTTTTT.

The chain uses TRBV2 and TRBJ2-3; 14 nucleotides align to TRBD2. V was pared by 6 bases and J by 1 base, with 15 bases of the junction left unmatched. The germline gives CDR1 SNHLY, CDR2 FYNNEI. The CDR3 loop spans 20 amino acids. CDR3 loop: CASRTQRLAGGSLGTDTQYF. CDR3 nucleotides: TGTGCCAGCAGAACACAAAGACTAGCGGGAGGGAGTTTGGGCACAGATACGCAGTATTTT.

The chain couples TRBV6-5 to TRBJ2-1, with 12 bases lining up with TRBD1. The V segment lost 8 bases and the J segment 7 bases; nucleotides outside the gene matches: 9. Germline-derived CDR1 and CDR2 are MNHEY and SVGAGI. This CDR3 spans 15 amino acids. The DNA of the CDR3 is TGTGCCAGCCAATTCGGGACAGGGGGCAAGAATGAGCAGTTCTTC. Protein sequence: CASQFGTGGKNEQFF.

The chain recombines TRBV18 with TRBJ1-3, with unresolved D. The CDR3 contains 15 residues. The V end was cut by 1 base, the J end by 0 bases, with 7 bases between. CDR1 KGHSH and CDR2 LQKENI come from the germline V gene. In DNA, the CDR3 is TGTGCCAGCTCACCACGGCAGCGCTCTGGAAACACCATATATTTT. Residues: CASSPRQRSGNTIYF. Variable domain in full (rest from reference TRBV18 and TRBJ1-3): NAGVMQNPRHLVRRRGQEARLRCSPMKGHSHVYWYRQLPEEGLKFMVYLQKENIIDESGMPKERFSAEFPKEGPSILRIQQVVRGDSAAYFCASSPRQRSGNTIYFGEGSWLTVV.

With regard to this clone: This same CDR3 is encoded by further DNA sequences in the sample. The chain is built from TRBV11-3 and TRBJ2-2, with TRBD1 identical over 7 bases. The germline V gene has CDR1 SGHNT and CDR2 YENEEA. CDR3 length equals 15 residues. J gave up 0 bases and V 6 bases, and 4 bases lay outside the gene matches. The CDR3 DNA reads TGTGCCAGCAGTCCCGGGACAGCGAACACCGGGGAGCTGTTTTTT. As protein: CASSPGTANTGELFF.

The rearrangement joins TRBV14 to TRBJ1-2, with 8 bases aligning to TRBD1. Per the germline V gene, CDR1 is SGHDN and CDR2 is FVKESK. The CDR3 has 13 amino acids. The V gene end was trimmed by 4 bases and the J gene end by 4 bases; junction bases not matched to a gene: 2. The CDR3 spells CASSRTGLYGYTF. As DNA, the CDR3 is TGTGCCAGCAGCCGGACAGGGCTCTATGGCTACACCTTC. Based on the CDR3 plus reference TRBV14 and TRBJ1-2, the full variable domain is EAGVTQFPSHSVIEKGQTVTLRCDPISGHDNLYWYRRVMGKEIKFLLHFVKESKQDESGMPNNRFLAERTGGTYSTLKVQPAELEDSGVYFCASSRTGLYGYTFGSGTRLTVV.

The chain couples TRBV19 to TRBJ1-1; D remains unclear. V dropped 4 bases and J dropped 1 base, with 4 bases sitting between them. Germline values: CDR1 LNHDA, CDR2 SQIVND (reference sequence). The CDR3 is 12 amino acids. CDR3: CASSTGNTEAFF. DNA of the CDR3: TGTGCCAGTAGTACAGGGAACACTGAAGCTTTCTTT. Looking up the rest from reference TRBV19 and TRBJ1-1 gives the full variable domain: DGGITQSPKYLFRKEGQNVTLSCEQNLNHDAMYWYRQDPGQGLRLIYYSQIVNDFQKGDIAEGYSVSREKKESFPLTVTSAQKNPTAFYLCASSTGNTEAFFGQGTRLTVV.

A word on this clone: Other nucleotide sequences in the sample specify the same CDR3. V gene TRBV5-1 combines with J gene TRBJ1-1; D is possibly TRBD1 (5 bases). The germline gives CDR1 SGHRS, CDR2 YFSETQ. V shed 5 bases and J shed 0 bases, with 8 bases lying between them. The CDR3 has 13 amino acids. The CDR3 reads CASSSQVNTEAFF. The CDR3 DNA reads TGCGCCAGCAGTTCACAGGTGAACACTGAAGCTTTCTTT.

The chain combines TRBV18 with TRBJ2-3; 8 bases line up with TRBD2. The V and J ends lost 2 bases and 2 bases, in that order; junction bases with no gene match: 9. There are 17 residues in the CDR3. Looked up from germline, CDR1 is KGHSH and CDR2 is LQKENI. CDR3 DNA sequence: TGTGCCAGCTCACCAAGTTCACTAGCGGAGATCACAGATACGCAGTATTTT. Protein sequence: CASSPSSLAEITDTQYF. The complete variable domain, with remaining parts taken from reference TRBV18 and TRBJ2-3, reads NAGVMQNPRHLVRRRGQEARLRCSPMKGHSHVYWYRQLPEEGLKFMVYLQKENIIDESGMPKERFSAEFPKEGPSILRIQQVVRGDSAAYFCASSPSSLAEITDTQYFGPGTRLTVL.